The clone carrying this TCR beta chain was recorded at least ten times. What it binds is not known. Inclusion characteristics of ophthalmopathy patients comprised a Clinical Activity Score of at least 3, a NOSPECS grade of at least 4, and duration under 3 months. This sample is drawn from a study of T cells in Graves' hyperthyroidism and ophthalmopathy. CDR1 and CDR2 (germline): KGHSH, LQKENI. V was clipped by 3 bases and J by 5 bases; unmatched bases: 12. This CDR3 contains 16 residues. Amplified TCR beta CDR3 regions came from RNA transcripts. HTBI primers were used for first-round RT-PCR of the TCR CDR3. TCRdb passed the multiplex PCR reads through MiXCR, listing each CDR3 protein once. The repertoire consists of roughly 520,000 distinct CDR3 sequences, with around 24% occurring once and the leading ten covering approximately 10%. Study-wide points: Most thyroid clonotypes that were expanded above 0.001 also turned up in blood.

This clonotype originated in a woman younger than 45 with Graves' ophthalmopathy. The rearrangement links TRBV18 to TRBJ1-1, with 7 bases aligning to TRBD1. Source material: blood. CDR3 residues: CASSPARDRVGTEAFF. CDR3 nucleotide sequence: TGTGCCAGCTCACCCGCCCGCGACAGGGTTGGAACTGAAGCTTTCTTT.